This T cell receptor (beta chain) emerged from a study of T cell responses to AZD1222 COVID-19 vaccine. Here immunoSEQ multiplex PCR was the method, and the copy in TCRdb shows in-frame clones only, minus some. This sample has tens of thousands of clones, with over 75% found just once. Trimming pared 2 bases from V and 5 bases from J, leaving 13 bases between. The V gene's germline CDR1 is SGHTA and CDR2 FQGNSA. This CDR3 is built from 15 residues. The sequencing here drew on peripheral blood, taken 28 days after the second AZD1222 dose. This chain connects TRBV7-2 to TRBJ2-1; the D gene is possibly TRBD2 (6 bases). This clonotype was sampled from an adult who received the AZD1222 COVID-19 vaccine. For the CDR3, the DNA is TGTGCCAGCAGCTTACGGCAACGGGGGAACAATGAGCAGTTCTTC. Translated, it gives CASSLRQRGNNEQFF.